These 7 T cell receptor beta chains were all obtained from the same sample, sequenced in a study of shared clonotypes between healthy human individuals. Produced via immunoSEQ multiplex PCR; TCRdb's table is partial and in-frame only. The sample consists of fewer than 400,000 clones, about 74% of them appearing once. Sequenced: memory CD4+ T cells sorted from blood. The subset: CD45RA-negative fraction. These receptors were obtained from a man under 40 in good health.

The chain is built from TRBV28 and TRBJ2-7, with D tentatively TRBD2 (7 bases). Germline assignment: CDR1 MDHEN and CDR2 SYDVKM. The CDR3 is made up of 14 amino acids. Trimming left V 6 bases short and J 3 bases short, with 15 bases between. CDR3 DNA: TGTGCCAGCAGGAGGGGGGGATCTGGCTACGAGCAGTACTTC. As protein: CASRRGGSGYEQYF.

J is TRBJ2-3 and V is TRBV27; 7 nucleotides agree with TRBD2. V shed 2 bases, J shed 3 bases, and the junction held 2 bases outside the gene matches. From germline, CDR1 is MNHEY and CDR2 SMNVEV (reference sequence). The CDR3 runs 14 residues. The CDR3 DNA follows: TGTGCCAGCAGTTTAAGCGGGGAGACAGATACGCAGTATTTT. This sequence encodes CASSLSGETDTQYF.

The chain carries TRBV7-2 and TRBJ2-5, with D possibly TRBD1 on 6 matching bases. V lost 5 bases, J lost 0 bases, and 10 bases lay in between. Per the germline V gene, CDR1 is SGHTA and CDR2 is FQGNSA. The CDR3 is 14 residues long. The CDR3 sequence: CASSPDRYQETQYF. In DNA, the CDR3 is TGTGCCAGCAGCCCTGACAGGTACCAAGAGACCCAGTACTTC. Looking up the rest from reference TRBV7-2 and TRBJ2-5 gives the full variable domain: GAGVSQSPSNKVTEKGKDVELRCDPISGHTALYWYRQSLGQGLEFLIYFQGNSAPDKSGLPSDRFSAERTGGSVSTLTIQRTQQEDSAVYLCASSPDRYQETQYFGPGTRLLVL.

The genes are TRBV18 and TRBJ2-5, with 11 bases matching TRBD2. The end of the DNA is better explained by TRBJ2-7, so the J call may be wrong. CDR1 and CDR2 (germline): KGHSH, LQKENI. The length of the CDR3 is 15 residues. The CDR3 nucleotides read TGTGCCAGCTCACCCGGGACTAGCGGCGAGTACGAGCAGTACTTC. Amino acids: CASSPGTSGEYEQYF.

This clone was seen once. The chain joins TRBV2 to TRBJ2-5, with D unresolved. This CDR3 is 13 amino acids long. Germline assignment: CDR1 SNHLY and CDR2 FYNNEI. V was cut by 8 bases and J by 0 bases, with 10 bases left in between. The DNA of the CDR3 is TGTGCCAGCCATCACACGTACCAAGAGACCCAGTACTTC. This translates into CASHHTYQETQYF.

The count of this clone is one. The rearrangement links TRBV5-1 to TRBJ2-5; 8 bases are shared with TRBD2. The trim removed 5 bases at V and 5 bases at J, leaving 14 bases unmatched. CDR3 length: 16 residues. CDR1 is SGHRS, CDR2 YFSETQ, per germline. The CDR3 sequence is CASSKHAGGLSETQYF. The DNA of the CDR3 is TGCGCCAGCAGTAAGCACGCGGGAGGTTTGTCTGAGACCCAGTACTTC.

The chain couples TRBV5-1 to TRBJ2-3, with 13 nucleotides matching TRBD2. This CDR3 has 18 amino acids. J gave up 2 bases and V 4 bases, and 10 bases lay outside the gene matches. Germline assignment: CDR1 SGHRS and CDR2 YFSETQ. In DNA, the CDR3 is TGCGCCAGCAGCCCCGGGACTAGCGGGGCCTCGACCACAGATACGCAGTATTTT. Its translation is CASSPGTSGASTTDTQYF.